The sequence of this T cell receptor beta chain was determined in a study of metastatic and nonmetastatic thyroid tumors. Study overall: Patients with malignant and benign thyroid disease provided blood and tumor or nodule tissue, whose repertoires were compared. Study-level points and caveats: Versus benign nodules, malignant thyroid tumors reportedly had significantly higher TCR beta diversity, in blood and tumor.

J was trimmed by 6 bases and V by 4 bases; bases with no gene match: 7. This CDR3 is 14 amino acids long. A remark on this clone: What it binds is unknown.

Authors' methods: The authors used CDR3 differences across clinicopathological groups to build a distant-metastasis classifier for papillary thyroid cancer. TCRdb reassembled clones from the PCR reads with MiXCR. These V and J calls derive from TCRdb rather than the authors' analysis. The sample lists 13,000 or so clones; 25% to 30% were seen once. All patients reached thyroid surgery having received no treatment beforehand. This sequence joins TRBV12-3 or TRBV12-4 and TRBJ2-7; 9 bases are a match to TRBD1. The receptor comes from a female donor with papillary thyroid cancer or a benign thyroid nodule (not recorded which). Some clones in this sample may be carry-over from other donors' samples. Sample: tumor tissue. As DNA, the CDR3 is TGTGCCAGCAGTTCACAGGGGGCTCTGGGCGAGCAGTACTTC. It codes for CASSSQGALGEQYF.